The clone carrying this T cell receptor beta chain was observed a few times. Its antigen is not identified. Method: immunoSEQ multiplex PCR; TCRdb's copy keeps in-frame clones and lacks some. There are under 15,000 clones in the sample; under 85% occur only once, and 0.65% to 0.85% lies in the top ten. The data are from a study of T cells after posttransplantation cyclophosphamide. General study points: Later blood repertoires were often dominated by clones from the donor CD8+ memory compartment.

CDR3 length: 12 residues. The V end lost 7 bases, the J end lost 6 bases, and 11 bases lay between the germline ends. CDR1 LNHDA and CDR2 SQIVND come from the germline V gene (reference sequence). This sequence originates from a man aged 50-59 years in good health, CMV-negative, and a related stem cell transplant donor. What was sequenced was memory CD4+ T cells sorted from PBMCs. This chain joins TRBV19 and TRBJ2-3; D unclear. The CDR3 nucleotides are TGTGCCAGTACTTCAGCAGGCGATACGCAGTATTTT. It codes for CASTSAGDTQYF. Supplemented by reference TRBV19 and TRBJ2-3, the full variable domain reads DGGITQSPKYLFRKEGQNVTLSCEQNLNHDAMYWYRQDPGQGLRLIYYSQIVNDFQKGDIAEGYSVSREKKESFPLTVTSAQKNPTAFYLCASTSAGDTQYFGPGTRLTVL.